The 14 T cell receptor beta chains below were found in one sample sequenced in a study of cytomegalovirus exposure and HLA in healthy donors. Amplification used 60 Vbeta primers and 13 Jbeta primers. Generated by immunoSEQ multiplex PCR, the TCRdb table keeps only in-frame clones and is missing some. The repertoire holds about 92,000 clones, with roughly 63% as singletons. The sample consisted of PBMCs. Every receptor here comes from a man in his forties or fifties in good health and CMV-seronegative.

This clone has just one count. CDR3 sequence (DNA): TGTGCCAGCAGCGCCTTCCTAGCGACAAACACCGGGGAGCTGTTTTTT. This gives the protein CASSAFLATNTGELFF. The chain couples TRBV9 to TRBJ2-2; possible D gene TRBD2, 6 bases. This CDR3 contains 16 residues. CDR1 and CDR2 from the germline V gene are SGDLS and YYNGEE. V was clipped by 3 bases and J by 2 bases, with 14 bases between them.

The rearrangement links TRBV14 to TRBJ2-1; 7 bases fit TRBD1. The germline gives CDR1 SGHDN, CDR2 FVKESK. The length of the CDR3 is 12 residues. Trimming at V came to 4 bases and at J to 15 bases, leaving 9 bases not matched to a gene. CDR3 residues: CASSLDRVYPFF. CDR3 nucleotides: TGTGCCAGCAGCCTAGACAGGGTTTATCCGTTCTTC.

The chain is built from TRBV5-6 and TRBJ2-3; D uncertain. CDR1 SGHDT and CDR2 YYEEEE come from the germline V gene. The ends were cut back, 1 base at V and 6 bases at J, with 9 bases in the middle. The CDR3 has 13 residues. The CDR3 coding sequence is TGTGCCAGCAGCTTGAGCAATCGGGATACGCAGTATTTT. Amino acids: CASSLSNRDTQYF.

This chain joins TRBV19 and TRBJ2-1; a possible D gene is TRBD1 (5 bases). V was cut by 7 bases and J by 15 bases, with 16 bases left in between. Germline-derived CDR1 and CDR2 are LNHDA and SQIVND (reference sequence). This CDR3 spans 11 amino acids. CDR3 DNA: TGTGCCAGTACCTACTACAGGAGCTGGTTCTTC. It translates to CASTYYRSWFF.

The V gene is TRBV30, the J gene TRBJ1-5; 7 positions agree with TRBD1. Germline CDR1 is GTSNPN and CDR2 is SVGIG (reference sequence). The CDR3 is 15 amino acids. J lost 2 bases, V lost 0 bases, and 4 bases had no gene match. The CDR3 spells CAWSVQGSGNQPQHF. The CDR3, as DNA: TGTGCCTGGAGTGTACAGGGGAGCGGCAATCAGCCCCAGCATTTT.

This chain uses TRBV5-5 with TRBJ2-6; D possibly corresponds to TRBD1 (6 bases). V was shortened by 4 bases and J by 0 bases, with 11 bases between the two germline ends. Germline values: CDR1 SGHKS, CDR2 YYEKEE (reference sequence). This CDR3 has 16 amino acids. The CDR3 reads CASSPTGSSGANVLTF. For the CDR3, the DNA is TGTGCCAGCAGCCCGACAGGCTCCTCTGGGGCCAACGTCCTGACTTTC.

As for this clone: Compared with germline, one end of the junction differs, possibly owing to a read error. The J gene is TRBJ2-1, the V gene TRBV11-2; maybe TRBD2 (7 bases). Germline CDR1 SGHAT, CDR2 FQNNGV. The CDR3 runs 16 residues. CDR3 protein: CASSLVGGASYSEQFF. CDR3 bases: TGTGCCAGCAGCTTAGTTGGGGGGGCCTCCTACAGTGAGCAGTTCTTC.

This clone was observed a handful of times. The V gene is TRBV29-1, the J gene TRBJ1-1; a possible D gene is TRBD1 (5 bases). Germline V gene lookup returns CDR1 SQVTM and CDR2 ANQGSEA. Trimming removed 3 bases from V and 0 bases from J, with 11 bases in between. CDR3 length: 14 residues. Here the CDR3 DNA reads TGCAGCGTTGAGGGGGGACGGATGAACACTGAAGCTTTCTTT. It encodes CSVEGGRMNTEAFF. Complete variable domain (other parts from reference TRBV29-1 and TRBJ1-1): SAVISQKPSRDICQRGTSLTIQCQVDSQVTMMFWYRQQPGQSLTLIATANQGSEATYESGFVIDKFPISRPNLTFSTLTVSNMSPEDSSIYLCSVEGGRMNTEAFFGQGTRLTVV.

The V gene is TRBV7-2, the J gene TRBJ1-5; 8 bases match TRBD1. The CDR3 has 15 residues. J was trimmed by 4 bases and V by 6 bases; bases with no gene match: 8. Germline CDR1 reads SGHTA; CDR2 reads FQGNSA. CDR3 nucleotide sequence: TGTGCCAGCAGACTTCGGACAGGGCCTAATCAGCCCCAGCATTTT. The encoded protein is CASRLRTGPNQPQHF.

In DNA form, the CDR3 reads TGCGCCAGCAGCCAAGATCCCCGACTAGGACAAGAGTACAATGAGCAGTTCTTC. Amino acids: CASSQDPRLGQEYNEQFF. The gene calls are TRBV4-3 and TRBJ2-1; the D gene is possibly TRBD2 (6 bases). The V end was cut by 0 bases, the J end by 4 bases, with 19 bases between. This CDR3 has 18 residues. From germline, CDR1 is LGHNA and CDR2 YSLEER.

The chain links TRBV5-1 to TRBJ2-5; 9 bases are shared with TRBD2. Germline lookup yields CDR1 SGHRS and CDR2 YFSETQ. CDR3 length: 17 residues. After removal of 6 bases from V and 4 bases from J, the junction contained 16 bases not matched to a gene. The CDR3 here is CASTINFLASGAETQYF. CDR3 DNA: TGCGCCAGCACCATAAACTTCCTCGCTAGCGGGGCAGAGACCCAGTACTTC.

The chain links TRBV7-3 to TRBJ1-2, with 7 bases that match TRBD1. The CDR3 has 15 amino acids. The J segment lost 8 bases and the V segment lost 0 bases, leaving 9 bases of the junction unmatched. Germline V lookup: CDR1 SGHTA, CDR2 FQGTGA. The CDR3 loop is CASSLTPGTAGGYTF. The CDR3 region has the DNA TGTGCCAGCAGCTTAACTCCCGGGACAGCCGGGGGCTACACCTTC. The whole variable domain, filled in from reference TRBV7-3 and TRBJ1-2, reads GAGVSQTPSNKVTEKGKYVELRCDPISGHTALYWYRQSLGQGPEFLIYFQGTGAADDSGLPNDRFFAVRPEGSVSTLKIQRTERGDSAVYLCASSLTPGTAGGYTFGSGTRLTVV.

This rearrangement joins TRBV15 to TRBJ2-6, with D maybe TRBD1 (6 bases). With 9 bases removed from V and 0 bases from J, the gap between germline ends came to 9 bases. Germline loops: CDR1 LNHNV, CDR2 YYDKDF (reference sequence). There are 14 residues in the CDR3. As DNA, the CDR3 is TGTGCCACGAGACAGGACTCTGGGGCCAACGTCCTGACTTTC. Protein sequence: CATRQDSGANVLTF.

There are a few counts of this clone. The identical CDR3 is also encoded by other nucleotide sequences in the sample. This chain links TRBV18 with TRBJ2-3; D not resolved. The CDR3 is 13 residues long. Germline CDR1 reads KGHSH; CDR2 reads LQKENI. Trimming removed 2 bases from V and 2 bases from J, with 5 bases in between. The CDR3 bases are TGTGCCAGCTCACCATCTCTCACAGATACGCAGTATTTT. Its protein is CASSPSLTDTQYF. The full variable domain, in which reference TRBV18 and TRBJ2-3 provide the parts outside the CDR3, is NAGVMQNPRHLVRRRGQEARLRCSPMKGHSHVYWYRQLPEEGLKFMVYLQKENIIDESGMPKERFSAEFPKEGPSILRIQQVVRGDSAAYFCASSPSLTDTQYFGPGTRLTVL.